The text below deals with one TCR beta chain. Clones were sequenced by immunoSEQ multiplex PCR, and TCRdb holds only the in-frame ones, with some missing. The sample shows about 67,000 clones, roughly 87% of them seen only once. The data belong to a study of OX40 agonist ivuxolimab in advanced cancers. Study-wide context: Previous treatment with anti-PD-1, anti-PD-L1 or anti-CTLA-4 therapy was allowed; about 40% had received some.

Germline assignment: CDR1 LNHDA and CDR2 SQIVND (reference sequence). The ends were cut back, 3 bases at V and 4 bases at J, with 6 bases in the middle. The CDR3 runs 12 residues. The chain links TRBV19 to TRBJ2-5; tentative D call: TRBD2 (6 bases). The sequence came from an adult with an advanced solid tumor such as melanoma, head and neck, liver or kidney cancer. The input for sequencing was CD4+ or CD8+ T cells sorted from blood, taken in a trial of the OX40 agonist ivuxolimab. The CDR3 DNA reads as TGTGCCAGTAGTATGGGGGGAGAGACCCAGTACTTC. Its translation is CASSMGGETQYF.